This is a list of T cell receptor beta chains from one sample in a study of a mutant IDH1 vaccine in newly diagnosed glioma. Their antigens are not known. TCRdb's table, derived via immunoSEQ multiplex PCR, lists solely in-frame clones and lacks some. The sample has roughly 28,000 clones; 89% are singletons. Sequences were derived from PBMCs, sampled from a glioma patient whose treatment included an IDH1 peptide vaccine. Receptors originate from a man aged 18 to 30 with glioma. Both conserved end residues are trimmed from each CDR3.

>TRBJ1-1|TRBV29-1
SVERGTRTEAF
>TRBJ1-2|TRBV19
ASRLDSTNYGYT
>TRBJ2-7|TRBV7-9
ASSLVESNEQY
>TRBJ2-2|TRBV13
ASSKPPDRLELF
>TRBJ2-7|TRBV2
ASSESRAQASYEQY
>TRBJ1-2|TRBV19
ASSITSGQYGYT
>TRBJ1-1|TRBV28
ASSTPPGTEAF
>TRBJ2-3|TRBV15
ATSTFNGDTQY
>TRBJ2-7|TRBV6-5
ASSYTSGNRYEQY
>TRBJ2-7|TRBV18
ASSPSGFYEQY
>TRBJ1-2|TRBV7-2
ASSSRQGYYGYT
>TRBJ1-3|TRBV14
ASSPRTSGGNTIY
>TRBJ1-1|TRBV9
ASSVAQGGEAF
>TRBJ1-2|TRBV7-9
ASSLAGGYGYT
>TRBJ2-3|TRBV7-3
ASSLAGAPDTQY